What follows are 16 T cell receptor beta chains derived from one specimen sequenced in a study of CD8+ T cells in alopecia areata (dated by TCRdb to the late 2010s). The time point label corresponds to: baseline before oral tofacitinib. Libraries were constructed by the immunoSEQ multiplex PCR assay. RNA was extracted from all samples and reverse transcribed into cDNA as template for TCR sequencing. What TCRdb holds here is the immuneACCESS table cut down to in-frame rearrangements. Part of the clones is not present; checked against another copy, under half of the missing clones reflect an unresolved V gene, and the others are unexplained. The sample table contains approximately 150,000 clones; only one count was recorded for about 51% of them. Roughly 0.99% of the sample goes to the ten largest clones. The specimen comprised CD4+ T cells sorted from blood, sampled at week 0. Source of these receptors: a human donor with alopecia areata.

The rearrangement joins TRBV30 to TRBJ2-7; no clear D gene. Trimming took 5 bases from V and 7 from J, leaving 21 bases between them. This CDR3 is built from 14 residues. CDR1 and CDR2 from the germline V gene are GTSNPN and SVGIG (reference sequence). The CDR3 region is CAWSEKGFSGEQYF. CDR3 DNA: TGTGCCTGGTCGGAAAAAGGGTTTTCGGGTGAGCAGTACTTC.

The sample holds a few counts of this clone. The V gene is TRBV30, the J gene TRBJ1-2; weak D call: TRBD1 (5 bases). The germline CDR1 and CDR2 sequences are GTSNPN and SVGIG (reference sequence). V lost 0 bases and J lost 7, with 9 bases in between. This CDR3 contains 12 residues. CDR3 amino acids: CAWSVPGTGYTF. The CDR3 DNA is TGTGCCTGGAGTGTACCCGGGACTGGCTACACCTTC. Together with reference TRBV30 and TRBJ1-2, the CDR3 gives the full variable domain: SQTIHQWPATLVQPVGSPLSLECTVEGTSNPNLYWYRQAAGRGLQLLFYSVGIGQISSEVPQNLSASRPQDRQFILSSKKLLLSDSGFYLCAWSVPGTGYTFGSGTRLTVV.

The V and J genes are TRBV30 and TRBJ1-2; D is unclear. The V gene lost 6 bases and the J gene lost 4 bases, with 18 bases spanning the gap. Germline values: CDR1 GTSNPN, CDR2 SVGIG (reference sequence). CDR3 size: 14 residues. CDR3 sequence: CACKIPLLLYGYTF. In nucleotides, the CDR3 is TGTGCCTGTAAAATCCCCCTCCTACTCTATGGCTACACCTTC.

The rearrangement links TRBV10-3 to TRBJ2-5, with a tentative D call TRBD2 (6 bases). From germline, CDR1 is ENHRY and CDR2 SYGVKD. The CDR3 is 13 amino acids. The ends were cut back, 10 bases at V and 1 base at J, with 13 bases in the middle. The CDR3 DNA reads as TGTGCCACCGCGACGGGACTCCAAGAGACCCAGTACTTC. Translation: CATATGLQETQYF.

The chain joins TRBV2 to TRBJ2-2; D remains ambiguous. V lost 2 bases and J lost 2, with 6 bases in between. The CDR3 covers 14 residues. Germline CDR1 reads SNHLY; CDR2 reads FYNNEI. The CDR3: CASSEIPNTGELFF. Written as DNA, the CDR3 is TGTGCCAGCAGTGAAATTCCAAACACCGGGGAGCTGTTTTTT.

This chain uses TRBV27 with TRBJ2-6; no clear D. This CDR3 has 14 residues. Trimming shortened V by 5 bases and J by 1 base, and 6 bases separated the two germline ends. CDR1 is MNHEY, CDR2 SMNVEV, per germline (reference sequence). Here the CDR3 DNA reads TGTGCCAGCAGTGTTTTTTCTGGGGCCAACGTCCTGACTTTC. It yields the protein CASSVFSGANVLTF.

The chain couples TRBV5-1 to TRBJ1-2, with TRBD1 as a possible D gene (6 bases). V gave up 3 bases and J gave up 4 bases, with 19 bases separating them. Per germline, CDR1 SGHRS and CDR2 YFSETQ. This CDR3 is built from 16 residues. Here the CDR3 reads CASSSQPGVGGYGYTF. The CDR3 DNA is TGCGCCAGCAGCTCACAACCAGGGGTCGGGGGCTATGGCTACACCTTC.

This clone was seen a few times. The chain has TRBV29-1 and TRBJ2-2; TRBD1 agrees at 9 bases. J gave up 4 bases and V 6 bases, and 18 bases lay outside the gene matches. This CDR3 region has 18 residues. Looked up from germline, CDR1 is SQVTM and CDR2 is ANQGSEA. The CDR3 bases are TGCAGCGTCGCCGGGACAGGGAAAATGGGAATTGGCACCGGGGAGCTGTTTTTT. Amino acid sequence: CSVAGTGKMGIGTGELFF.

The gene calls are TRBV9 and TRBJ1-2, with D tentatively TRBD1 (6 bases). The CDR3 contains 15 residues. The germline V and J ends were trimmed by 4 bases and 6 bases, with 19 bases remaining between them. Germline values: CDR1 SGDLS, CDR2 YYNGEE. CDR3 protein: CASSPTGGLYDGYTF. The CDR3 bases are TGTGCCAGCAGCCCAACGGGGGGCCTATACGATGGCTACACCTTC.

The chain couples TRBV15 to TRBJ2-5; TRBD2 is a possible D gene (5 bases). The CDR3 totals 12 residues. Trimming took 4 bases from V and 5 from J, leaving 8 bases between them. Germline CDR1 and CDR2: LNHNV and YYDKDF (reference sequence). The CDR3 DNA is TGTGCCACCAGCAATCCTAGCGAGACCCAGTACTTC. This codes for CATSNPSETQYF. Using reference TRBV15 and TRBJ2-5 for the parts outside the CDR3, the full variable domain is DAMVIQNPRYQVTQFGKPVTLSCSQTLNHNVMYWYQQKSSQAPKLLFHYYDKDFNNEADTPDNFQSRRPNTSFCFLDIRSPGLGDTAMYLCATSNPSETQYFGPGTRLLVL.

This clone was seen more than once but under ten times. The chain has TRBV29-1 and TRBJ2-1, with 7 nucleotides matching TRBD1. Germline V CDR1 and CDR2: SQVTM, ANQGSEA. After removal of 4 bases from V and 3 bases from J, the junction contained 12 bases not matched to a gene. CDR3 length: 16 amino acids. CDR3 sequence reads: CSVVLGTRQGYNEQFF. The CDR3 DNA is TGCAGCGTTGTACTCGGGACGAGACAGGGCTACAATGAGCAGTTCTTC.

J is TRBJ1-5 and V is TRBV30; D is possibly TRBD1 (5 bases). Germline CDR1 reads GTSNPN; CDR2 reads SVGIG (reference sequence). CDR3 size: 15 residues. V was shortened by 3 bases and J by 7 bases, with 19 bases between the two germline ends. DNA for the CDR3: TGTGCCTGGAGCCCACAAGGGGCAGGGATGCAGCCCCAGCATTTT. This codes for CAWSPQGAGMQPQHF. Drawing the rest from reference TRBV30 and TRBJ1-5, the complete variable domain is SQTIHQWPATLVQPVGSPLSLECTVEGTSNPNLYWYRQAAGRGLQLLFYSVGIGQISSEVPQNLSASRPQDRQFILSSKKLLLSDSGFYLCAWSPQGAGMQPQHFGDGTRLSIL.

The chain carries TRBV5-1 and TRBJ2-3, with D tentatively TRBD2 (6 bases). V lost 4 bases and J lost 4, with 13 bases in between. CDR1 and CDR2 from the germline V gene are SGHRS and YFSETQ. The CDR3 is 14 residues long. CDR3 amino acids: CASSHGGPSDTQYF. The CDR3 DNA reads TGCGCCAGCAGCCATGGAGGGCCCTCAGATACGCAGTATTTT.

This clone was recorded once. This rearrangement joins TRBV29-1 to TRBJ1-5; TRBD1 aligns across 9 bases. Trimming cost V 6 bases and J 7 bases; bases outside gene matches: 7. The CDR3 spans 13 residues. Looked up from germline, CDR1 is SQVTM and CDR2 is ANQGSEA. The CDR3 reads CSVQTGGGQPQHF. Written as DNA, the CDR3 is TGCAGCGTCCAAACAGGGGGCGGACAGCCCCAGCATTTT. Variable domain in full (rest from reference TRBV29-1 and TRBJ1-5): SAVISQKPSRDICQRGTSLTIQCQVDSQVTMMFWYRQQPGQSLTLIATANQGSEATYESGFVIDKFPISRPNLTFSTLTVSNMSPEDSSIYLCSVQTGGGQPQHFGDGTRLSIL.

The gene calls are TRBV4-2 and TRBJ2-5, with 11 positions matching TRBD2. The germline gives CDR1 LGHNA, CDR2 YNFKEQ. The CDR3 runs to 19 residues. V was clipped by 0 bases and J by 0 bases; unmatched bases: 9. The CDR3 region has the DNA TGTGCCAGCAGCCAAGATAACGGGGTAGCGGGAGGGAACCAAGAGACCCAGTACTTC. Its protein product is CASSQDNGVAGGNQETQYF.

The chain uses TRBV19 and TRBJ2-4; possibly TRBD1 for D (6 bases). Trimming shortened V by 5 bases and J by 7 bases, and 15 bases separated the two germline ends. CDR1 and CDR2 (germline): LNHDA, SQIVND (reference sequence). This CDR3 is built from 14 residues. In DNA form, the CDR3 reads TGTGCCAGTAGTCCGGACAGCCCCAGGAACATTCAGTACTTC. Protein sequence: CASSPDSPRNIQYF.